Below are 20 T cell receptor beta chains sequenced from a single sample in a study of T cell repertoires in aging, cancer and after chemotherapy. TCR beta rearrangements were amplified from peripheral blood genomic DNA. A mixed TRB-A/B primer pool amplified rearranged TRB by multiplex touch-down PCR. MiXCR, applied by TCRdb to the multiplex PCR reads, yields one record per CDR3 protein. The sample has 6,500 to 8,000 distinct CDR3 sequences; roughly 31% are singletons. Material: blood. The receptors stem from a human donor with a blood cancer.

This clonotype has only one observation. V is TRBV6-6 and J is TRBJ1-5, with D possibly TRBD1 on 6 matching bases. Looked up from germline, CDR1 is MNHNY and CDR2 is SVGAGI (reference sequence). The CDR3 runs 17 residues. Trimming took 2 bases from V and 7 from J, leaving 21 bases between them. CDR3 coding DNA: TGTGCCAGCAGTTACGACTCTGGGACACCCTATTACCAGCCCCAGCATTTT. It is translated as CASSYDSGTPYYQPQHF.

This clonotype counts as large. The J gene is TRBJ1-6, the V gene TRBV29-1; D unclear. With 4 bases removed from V and 10 bases from J, the gap between germline ends came to 11 bases. Germline-derived CDR1 and CDR2 are SQVTM and ANQGSEA. The CDR3 extends over 12 amino acids. The CDR3 nucleotides are TGCAGCGTTGGTGACGCGGGGTCACCCCTCCACTTT. This encodes CSVGDAGSPLHF.

J is TRBJ2-3 and V is TRBV4-2; the match to TRBD2 covers 11 bases. The length of the CDR3 is 17 residues. Losses at the gene ends were 0 bases for V and 2 bases for J; bases not matched to a gene: 4. Germline loops: CDR1 LGHNA, CDR2 YNFKEQ. CDR3: CASSQDLAGGPTDTQYF. The DNA for the CDR3 is TGTGCCAGCAGCCAAGACTTAGCGGGGGGGCCCACAGATACGCAGTATTTT.

The chain recombines TRBV6-1 with TRBJ2-5, with 7 bases matching TRBD2. This CDR3 contains 15 residues. The J segment lost 0 bases and the V segment lost 6 bases, leaving 7 bases of the junction unmatched. The germline V gene has CDR1 MNHNS and CDR2 SASEGT. CDR3 region: CASRGSGADQETQYF. CDR3 in DNA: TGTGCCAGCAGGGGGAGCGGGGCCGACCAAGAGACCCAGTACTTC.

This clonotype was picked up a small number of times. V and J are TRBV18 and TRBJ1-1, with D possibly TRBD1 on 5 matching bases. The CDR3 extends over 11 amino acids. The V and J ends lost 4 bases and 8 bases respectively, with 8 bases between them. Germline-derived CDR1 and CDR2 are KGHSH and LQKENI. The CDR3: CASSRQGEAFF. CDR3 bases: TGTGCCAGCTCACGCCAGGGAGAAGCTTTCTTT.

By its share, this clonotype is medium-sized. The chain uses TRBV19 and TRBJ1-4; 10 bases match TRBD1. With 4 bases clipped from V and 7 bases from J, the junction kept 9 bases outside the gene matches. In germline, CDR1 is LNHDA, CDR2 SQIVND (reference sequence). This CDR3 is 16 amino acids long. In DNA, the CDR3 is TGTGCCAGTAGTAACCGACAGGGGGCGCTTAGTGAAAAACTGTTTTTT. Its translation is CASSNRQGALSEKLFF. Full variable domain (outside the CDR3, taken from reference TRBV19 and TRBJ1-4): DGGITQSPKYLFRKEGQNVTLSCEQNLNHDAMYWYRQDPGQGLRLIYYSQIVNDFQKGDIAEGYSVSREKKESFPLTVTSAQKNPTAFYLCASSNRQGALSEKLFFGSGTQLSVL.

This clonotype showed up just a few times. The V gene is TRBV6-5, the J gene TRBJ2-4, with TRBD2 identical over 8 bases. The CDR3 runs to 16 residues. Germline V gene sequence: CDR1 MNHEY, CDR2 SVGAGI. J lost 6 bases, V lost 7 bases, and 14 bases had no gene match. The CDR3 DNA sequence: TGTGCCAGCAAGCCAGCGGGGGAGCCTGGCGGAAACATTCAGTACTTC. This sequence encodes CASKPAGEPGGNIQYF.

By share, this clonotype counts as medium-sized. CDR3 sequence: CASSSPFLTGELFF. The DNA for the CDR3 is TGTGCCAGCAGTTCGCCGTTTCTCACCGGGGAGCTGTTTTTT. The gene calls are TRBV27 and TRBJ2-2; no firm D call. V was cut by 4 bases and J by 4 bases, with 10 bases left in between. Germline V gene lookup returns CDR1 MNHEY and CDR2 SMNVEV (reference sequence). The CDR3 has 14 residues.

In this sample, this clonotype turned up once. The V gene is TRBV20-1, the J gene TRBJ1-2, with D hard to call. CDR1 is DFQATT and CDR2 is SNEGSKA in the germline V gene (reference sequence). The CDR3 spans 14 residues. Trimming shortened V by 3 bases and J by 0 bases, and 11 bases separated the two germline ends. As DNA, the CDR3 is TGCAGTGCTAGCCCCGGTTGGGCTAACTATGGCTACACCTTC. It specifies CSASPGWANYGYTF.

Within the sample, this clonotype is medium-sized. This rearrangement joins TRBV11-3 to TRBJ1-2; D may be TRBD1 (6 bases). V dropped 5 bases and J dropped 7 bases, with 17 bases sitting between them. The germline gives CDR1 SGHNT, CDR2 YENEEA. The length of the CDR3 is 14 residues. CDR3 protein: CASSPAGTISGYTF. CDR3 bases: TGTGCCAGCAGCCCAGCGGGGACAATTAGTGGCTACACCTTC.

This clonotype is medium-sized in the sample. V is TRBV29-1 and J is TRBJ1-6; D is uncertain. The V gene lost 7 bases and the J gene lost 7 bases, with 14 bases spanning the gap. There are 13 residues in the CDR3. Germline V gene lookup returns CDR1 SQVTM and CDR2 ANQGSEA. The CDR3 here is CSAAKTVNSPLHF. The DNA of the CDR3 is TGCAGCGCAGCGAAGACGGTAAATTCACCCCTCCACTTT. Together with reference TRBV29-1 and TRBJ1-6, the CDR3 gives the full variable domain: SAVISQKPSRDICQRGTSLTIQCQVDSQVTMMFWYRQQPGQSLTLIATANQGSEATYESGFVIDKFPISRPNLTFSTLTVSNMSPEDSSIYLCSAAKTVNSPLHFGNGTRLTVT.

The chain uses TRBV5-4 and TRBJ1-2, with 11 bases that match TRBD1. There are 15 residues in the CDR3. Per the germline V gene, CDR1 is SGHNT and CDR2 is YYREEE (reference sequence). V shed 4 bases and J 4 bases; nucleotides not matched to a gene: 6. The CDR3 nucleotides are TGTGCCAGCAGCCTGGACAGGGGGCCGGCCTATGGCTACACCTTC. Encoded protein: CASSLDRGPAYGYTF.

This clonotype appeared a few times. The V gene is TRBV12-3 or TRBV12-4, the J gene TRBJ1-2; unclear D gene. The germline V and J ends were trimmed by 6 bases and 7 bases, with 15 bases remaining between them. The CDR3 runs 13 residues. CDR3 DNA sequence: TGTGCCAGCAGACCGGGCCAACAAGGTGGCTACACCTTC. Encoded protein: CASRPGQQGGYTF.

The chain carries TRBV5-1 and TRBJ1-6, with D maybe TRBD1 (5 bases). This CDR3 is built from 14 residues. Germline assignment: CDR1 SGHRS and CDR2 YFSETQ. V was clipped by 3 bases and J by 9 bases, with 13 bases between them. The CDR3: CASSWGGEGSPLHF. CDR3 bases: TGCGCCAGCAGCTGGGGGGGGGAGGGTTCACCCCTCCACTTT.

The table lists this clonotype with a few counts. V gene TRBV6-1 combines with J gene TRBJ2-7, with 7 bases aligning to TRBD1. Trimming cost V 7 bases and J 3 bases; bases outside gene matches: 12. CDR1 and CDR2 (germline): MNHNS, SASEGT. The CDR3 has 15 residues. Here the CDR3 reads CASTRYEGASYEQYF. CDR3 coding DNA: TGTGCCAGCACCCGTTATGAGGGGGCCAGCTACGAGCAGTACTTC.

Within the sample, this clonotype is medium-sized. This chain links TRBV19 with TRBJ2-3, with 12 bases lining up with TRBD2. V dropped 8 bases and J dropped 6; count of bases not matched to a gene: 9. Germline V gene lookup returns CDR1 LNHDA and CDR2 SQIVND (reference sequence). The CDR3 contains 15 residues. CDR3 DNA sequence: TGTGCCAGTGGATCTAGCGGGGGGGCCATGGATACGCAGTATTTT. This encodes CASGSSGGAMDTQYF.

This clonotype was picked up a small number of times. The chain has TRBV10-3 and TRBJ1-1; a possible D gene is TRBD1 (6 bases). V was shortened by 4 bases and J by 4 bases, with 16 bases between the two germline ends. Germline-derived CDR1 and CDR2 are ENHRY and SYGVKD. The length of the CDR3 is 15 residues. CDR3 protein: CAISATQGVGTEAFF. CDR3 DNA: TGTGCCATCAGTGCAACACAGGGAGTCGGCACTGAAGCTTTCTTT.

V and J are TRBV5-4 and TRBJ2-7; perhaps D is TRBD1 or TRBD2 (6 bases each). Between the trimmed V and J ends, which lost 10 bases and 3 bases, there was a span of 20 bases. CDR3 length: 14 residues. Per the germline V gene, CDR1 is SGHNT and CDR2 is YYREEE (reference sequence). CDR3 sequence reads: CAYKGVAVNYEQYF. The CDR3 nucleotides are TGTGCCTACAAGGGGGTAGCGGTGAACTACGAGCAGTACTTC.

This clonotype was seen only a few times. This rearrangement joins TRBV15 to TRBJ2-2; 8 bases fit TRBD1. With 8 bases clipped from V and 6 bases from J, the junction kept 5 bases outside the gene matches. The length of the CDR3 is 13 residues. Looked up from germline, CDR1 is LNHNV and CDR2 is YYDKDF (reference sequence). The DNA of the CDR3 is TGTGCCACCGGGACAGGTCGATCCGGGGAGCTGTTTTTT. It encodes CATGTGRSGELFF.

This clonotype is deemed medium-sized. The chain uses TRBV15 and TRBJ2-6; maybe TRBD1 (5 bases). The CDR3 covers 16 residues. V was shortened by 0 bases and J by 4 bases, with 10 bases between the two germline ends. Germline loops: CDR1 LNHNV, CDR2 YYDKDF (reference sequence). The CDR3 coding sequence is TGTGCCACCAGCAGAGATCGGACACTCGGGGCCAACGTCCTGACTTTC. Translated, it gives CATSRDRTLGANVLTF.